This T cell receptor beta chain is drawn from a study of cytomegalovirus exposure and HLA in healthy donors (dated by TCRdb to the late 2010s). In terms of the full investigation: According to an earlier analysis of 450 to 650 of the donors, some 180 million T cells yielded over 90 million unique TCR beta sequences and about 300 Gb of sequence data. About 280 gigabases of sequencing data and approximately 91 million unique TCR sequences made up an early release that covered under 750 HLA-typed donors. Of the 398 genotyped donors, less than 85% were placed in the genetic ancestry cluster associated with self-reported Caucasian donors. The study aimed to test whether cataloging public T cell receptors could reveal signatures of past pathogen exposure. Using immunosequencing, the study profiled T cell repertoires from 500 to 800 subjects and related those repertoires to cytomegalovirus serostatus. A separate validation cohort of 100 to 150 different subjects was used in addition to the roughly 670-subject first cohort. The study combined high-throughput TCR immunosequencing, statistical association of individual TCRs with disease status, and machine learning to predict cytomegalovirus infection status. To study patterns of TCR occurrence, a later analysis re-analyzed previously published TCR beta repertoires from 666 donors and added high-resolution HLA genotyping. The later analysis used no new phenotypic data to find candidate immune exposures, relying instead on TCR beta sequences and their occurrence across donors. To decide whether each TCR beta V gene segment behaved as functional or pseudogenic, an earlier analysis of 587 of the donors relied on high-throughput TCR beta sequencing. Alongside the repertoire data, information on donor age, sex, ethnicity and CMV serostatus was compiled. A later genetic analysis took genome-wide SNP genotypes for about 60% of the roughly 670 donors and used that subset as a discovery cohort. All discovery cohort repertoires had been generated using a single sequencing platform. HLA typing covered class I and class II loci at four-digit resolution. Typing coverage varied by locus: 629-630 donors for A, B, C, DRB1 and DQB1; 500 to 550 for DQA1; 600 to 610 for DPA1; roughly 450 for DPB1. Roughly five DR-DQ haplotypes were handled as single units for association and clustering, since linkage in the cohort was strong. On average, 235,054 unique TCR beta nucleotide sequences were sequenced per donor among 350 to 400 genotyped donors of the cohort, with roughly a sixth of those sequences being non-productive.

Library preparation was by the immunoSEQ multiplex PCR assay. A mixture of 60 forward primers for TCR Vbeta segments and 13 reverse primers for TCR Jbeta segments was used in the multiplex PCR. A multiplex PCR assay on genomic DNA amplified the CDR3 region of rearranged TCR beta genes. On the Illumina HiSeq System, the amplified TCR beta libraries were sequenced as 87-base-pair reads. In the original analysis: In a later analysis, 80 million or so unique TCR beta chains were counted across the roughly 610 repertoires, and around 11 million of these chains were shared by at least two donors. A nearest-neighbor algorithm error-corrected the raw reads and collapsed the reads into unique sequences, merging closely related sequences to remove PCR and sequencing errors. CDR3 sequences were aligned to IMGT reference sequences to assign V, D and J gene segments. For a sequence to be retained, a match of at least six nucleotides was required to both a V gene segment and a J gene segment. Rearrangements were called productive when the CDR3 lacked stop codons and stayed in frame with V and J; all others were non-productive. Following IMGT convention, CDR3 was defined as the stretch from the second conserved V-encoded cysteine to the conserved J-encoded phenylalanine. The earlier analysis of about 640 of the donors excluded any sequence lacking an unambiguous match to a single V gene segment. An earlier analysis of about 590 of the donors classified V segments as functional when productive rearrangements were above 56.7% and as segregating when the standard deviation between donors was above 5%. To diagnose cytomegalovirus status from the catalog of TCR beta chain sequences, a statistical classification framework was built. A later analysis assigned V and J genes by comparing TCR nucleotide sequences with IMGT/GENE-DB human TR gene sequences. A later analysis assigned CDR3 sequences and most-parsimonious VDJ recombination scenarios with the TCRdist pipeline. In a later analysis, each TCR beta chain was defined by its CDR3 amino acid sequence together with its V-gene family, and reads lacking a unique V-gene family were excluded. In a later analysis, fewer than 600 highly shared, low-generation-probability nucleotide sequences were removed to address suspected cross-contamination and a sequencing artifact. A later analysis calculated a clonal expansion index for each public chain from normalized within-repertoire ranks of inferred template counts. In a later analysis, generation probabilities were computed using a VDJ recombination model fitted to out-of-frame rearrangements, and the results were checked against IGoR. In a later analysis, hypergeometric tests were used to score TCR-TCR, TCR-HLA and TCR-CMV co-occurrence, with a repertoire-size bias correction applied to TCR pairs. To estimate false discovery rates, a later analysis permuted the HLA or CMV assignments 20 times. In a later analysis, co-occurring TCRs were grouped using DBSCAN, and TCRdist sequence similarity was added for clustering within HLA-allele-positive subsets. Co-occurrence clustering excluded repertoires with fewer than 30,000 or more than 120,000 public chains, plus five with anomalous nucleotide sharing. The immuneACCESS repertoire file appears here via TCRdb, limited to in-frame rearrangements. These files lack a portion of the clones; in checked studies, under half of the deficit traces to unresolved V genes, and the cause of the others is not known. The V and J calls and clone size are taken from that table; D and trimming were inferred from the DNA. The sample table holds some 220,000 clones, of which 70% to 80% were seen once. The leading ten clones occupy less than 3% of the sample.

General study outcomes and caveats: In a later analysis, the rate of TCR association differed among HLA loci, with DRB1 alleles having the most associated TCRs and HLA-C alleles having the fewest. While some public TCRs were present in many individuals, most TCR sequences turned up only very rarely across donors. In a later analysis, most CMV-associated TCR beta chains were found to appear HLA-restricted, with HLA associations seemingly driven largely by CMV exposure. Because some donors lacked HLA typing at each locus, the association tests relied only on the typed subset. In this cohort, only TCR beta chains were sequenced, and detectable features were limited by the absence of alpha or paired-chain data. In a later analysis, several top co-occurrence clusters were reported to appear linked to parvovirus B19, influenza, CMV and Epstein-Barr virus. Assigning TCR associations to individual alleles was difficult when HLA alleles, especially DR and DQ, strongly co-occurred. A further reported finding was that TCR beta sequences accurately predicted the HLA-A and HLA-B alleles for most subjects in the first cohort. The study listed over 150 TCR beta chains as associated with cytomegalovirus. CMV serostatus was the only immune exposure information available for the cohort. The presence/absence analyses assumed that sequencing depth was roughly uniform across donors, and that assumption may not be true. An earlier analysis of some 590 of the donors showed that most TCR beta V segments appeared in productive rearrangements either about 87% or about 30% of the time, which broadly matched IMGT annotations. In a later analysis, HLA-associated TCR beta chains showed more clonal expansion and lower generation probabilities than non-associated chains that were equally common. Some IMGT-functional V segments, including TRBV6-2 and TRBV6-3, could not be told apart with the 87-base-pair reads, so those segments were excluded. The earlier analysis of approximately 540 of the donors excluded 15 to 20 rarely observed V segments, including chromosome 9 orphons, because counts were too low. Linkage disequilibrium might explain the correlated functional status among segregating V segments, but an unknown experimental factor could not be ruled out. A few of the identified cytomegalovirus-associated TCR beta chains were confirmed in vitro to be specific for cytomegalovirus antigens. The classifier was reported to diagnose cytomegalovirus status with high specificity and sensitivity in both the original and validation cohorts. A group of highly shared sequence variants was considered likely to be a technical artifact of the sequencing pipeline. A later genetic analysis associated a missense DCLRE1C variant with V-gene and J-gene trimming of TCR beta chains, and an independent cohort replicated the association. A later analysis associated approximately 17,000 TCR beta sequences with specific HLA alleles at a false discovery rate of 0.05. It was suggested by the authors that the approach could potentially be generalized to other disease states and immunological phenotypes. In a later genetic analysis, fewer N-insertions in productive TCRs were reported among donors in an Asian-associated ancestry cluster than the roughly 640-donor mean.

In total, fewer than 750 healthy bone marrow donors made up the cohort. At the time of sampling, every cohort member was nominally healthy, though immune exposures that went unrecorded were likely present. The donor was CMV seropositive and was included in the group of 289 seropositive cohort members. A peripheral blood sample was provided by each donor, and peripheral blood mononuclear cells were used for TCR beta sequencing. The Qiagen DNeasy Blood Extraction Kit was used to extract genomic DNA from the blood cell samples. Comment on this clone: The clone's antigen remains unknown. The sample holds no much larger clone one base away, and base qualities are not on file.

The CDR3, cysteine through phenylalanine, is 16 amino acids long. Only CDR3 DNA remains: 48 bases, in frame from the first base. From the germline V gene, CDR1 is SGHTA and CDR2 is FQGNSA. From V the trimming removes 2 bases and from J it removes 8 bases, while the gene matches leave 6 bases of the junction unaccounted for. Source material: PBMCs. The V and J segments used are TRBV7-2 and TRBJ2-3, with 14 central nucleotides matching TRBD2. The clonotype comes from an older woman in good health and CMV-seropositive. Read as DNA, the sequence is TGTGCCAGCAGCTTAAGACTAGCGGGGGGGCGGGGTACGCAGTATTTT. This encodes CASSLRLAGGRGTQYF.